This entry is about one T cell receptor beta chain. Profiling relied on immunoSEQ multiplex PCR, and the TCRdb table lists in-frame clones only, not all of them. Of 12,000 or so clones listed, around 80% are singletons. CTLA-4 blockade using ipilimumab, together with focal radiation, was received by patients with chemo-refractory metastatic non-small-cell lung cancer. The entry originates in a study of radiotherapy plus CTLA-4 blockade in lung cancer. With 2 bases removed from V and 8 bases from J, the gap between germline ends came to 10 bases. This CDR3 has 13 amino acids. Germline V CDR1 and CDR2: SGHTS, YDEGEE.

This specimen consisted of peripheral blood, obtained from a patient treated with radiotherapy plus ipilimumab. V is TRBV5-8 and J is TRBJ1-4, with D uncertain. This receptor was obtained from a human donor with non-small cell lung cancer that progressed on radiotherapy plus ipilimumab. The CDR3 region is CASSFPQAEKLFF. As DNA, the CDR3 is TGTGCCAGCAGCTTCCCACAAGCCGAAAAACTGTTTTTT.